These T cell receptor beta chains were read from a single sample in a study of blood T cell repertoires in COVID-19. The method was immunoSEQ multiplex PCR; TCRdb's version includes in-frame clones alone and lacks a portion of them. The table lists about 310,000 clones, about 88% of them singletons, with 8% to 10% in the top ten. Sequencing used PBMCs or T cells enriched from blood (not recorded which). These receptors all stem from a woman in her forties who had recovered from COVID-19. The CDR3 runs from the conserved cysteine through the conserved F or W. D genes are given only for firm matches. Rows give clone size only sometimes, using once, few, many, or a class for an expanded clone.

clone size	D gene	V gene	J gene	CDR3 DNA	CDR3 protein
few	TRBD2	TRBV3-1/TRBV3-2	TRBJ2-7	TGTGCCAGCAGCTTAGGACTAGTAGGCTACGAGCAGTACTTC	CASSLGLVGYEQYF
once	-	TRBV7-9	TRBJ1-2	TGTGCCAGCAGCTTAGAGGACAGCGTGATCTATGGCTACACCTTC	CASSLEDSVIYGYTF
-	-	TRBV5-1	TRBJ2-7	TGCGCCAGCACCCGGGAGGCAGGGGGCGGCTACGAGCAGTACTTC	CASTREAGGGYEQYF
-	-	TRBV19	TRBJ1-2	TGTGCCAGTAGTCCCAATAACTATGGCTACACCTTC	CASSPNNYGYTF
-	TRBD2	TRBV7-2	TRBJ2-7	TGTGCCAGCAGCACTAGTGGGACTAGTATTCCGTACTTC	CASSTSGTSIPYF
-	-	TRBV14	TRBJ1-6	TGTGCCAGCAGCCAATTTGGGACTGCGGTTGGGCCCCTCCACTTT	CASSQFGTAVGPLHF
-	-	TRBV3-1/TRBV3-2	TRBJ1-5	TGTGCCAGCAGCGCCTCTGTCGGGAATCAGCCCCAGCATTTT	CASSASVGNQPQHF
-	TRBD2	TRBV7-8	TRBJ2-1	TGTGCCAGCAGCTCCCGCGACCCCGCTACTAGCGGGGGTTCCTACAATGAGCAGTTCTTC	CASSSRDPATSGGSYNEQFF
-	-	TRBV7-9	TRBJ2-7	TGTGCCAGCAGCTTACCGCCAGGGGGGCGGCACGAGCAGTACTTC	CASSLPPGGRHEQYF
-	-	TRBV18	TRBJ1-3	TGTGCCAGCTCACCACCCTCAGGGGTGGCAGGAAACACCATATATTTT	CASSPPSGVAGNTIYF
-	-	TRBV28	TRBJ2-3	TGTGCCAGCAGCCTAGAGGATACGCAGTATTTT	CASSLEDTQYF